Listed below are T cell receptor beta chains from one sample, sequenced in a study of shared clonotypes between healthy human individuals. Some clones are missing from TCRdb's copy, which holds only in-frame ones; the method was immunoSEQ multiplex PCR. The sample holds 300,000 to 400,000 clones, over 75% seen once. Sequencing was done on a sample of memory CD8+ T cells sorted from blood. The receptors here all came from a man in his late teens or twenties in good health. Each CDR3 is given with its conserved first and last residue. The D gene is left open where the match is weak. Not all rows give a size; the values are once, few, many and, for expanded clones, a class.

-	18	-	TRBV6-1	TRBJ1-2	CASSELRHPPKPFYGYTF	TGTGCCAGCAGTGAATTGCGGCACCCTCCTAAACCCTTCTATGGCTACACCTTC
-	16	-	TRBV6-5	TRBJ2-7	CASSYSPQGNSYEQYF	TGTGCCAGCAGTTACTCTCCCCAGGGAAACTCCTACGAGCAGTACTTC
once	15	TRBD1	TRBV5-8	TRBJ2-7	CASSPPGTGSYEQYF	TGTGCCAGCAGCCCTCCGGGGACAGGGTCCTACGAGCAGTACTTC
-	13	TRBD2	TRBV11-2	TRBJ2-1	CALRGGRVREQFF	TGTGCCCTGCGGGGCGGGAGGGTCAGAGAGCAGTTCTTC
-	15	-	TRBV7-9	TRBJ1-1	CASRHPSGKGTEAFF	TGTGCCAGCCGGCACCCCTCAGGGAAGGGCACTGAAGCTTTCTTT
-	14	-	TRBV7-9	TRBJ2-3	CASSPPGTIEGQYF	TGTGCCAGCAGCCCTCCCGGGACAATCGAGGGGCAGTATTTT
-	14	-	TRBV4-1	TRBJ1-2	CASSGPPGPSDYTF	TGCGCCAGCAGCGGCCCCCCCGGACCCTCTGACTACACCTTC
-	14	-	TRBV9	TRBJ1-1	CASSPTEGVTEAFF	TGTGCCAGCAGCCCCACGGAGGGAGTTACTGAAGCTTTCTTT
-	15	TRBD2	TRBV5-4	TRBJ2-3	CASSFPGGPTDTQYF	TGTGCCAGCAGCTTTCCGGGGGGGCCCACGGATACGCAGTATTTT
-	11	-	TRBV25-1	TRBJ2-7	CASSGGYEQYF	TGTGCCAGCAGTGGGGGATACGAGCAGTACTTC
-	15	TRBD2	TRBV7-6	TRBJ2-1	CASSLSTSGYNEQFF	TGTGCCAGCAGCTTATCGACTAGCGGATACAATGAGCAGTTCTTC
-	14	-	TRBV10-1	TRBJ2-2	CASSRDLNTGELFF	TGCGCCAGCAGCAGGGACTTAAACACCGGGGAGCTGTTTTTT
few	13	-	TRBV2	TRBJ2-1	CASSEGSRGEQFF	TGTGCCAGCAGTGAAGGCTCCCGGGGAGAGCAGTTCTTC
-	13	-	TRBV19	TRBJ2-7	CASSLGTSYEQYF	TGTGCCAGTAGTTTGGGGACCTCCTACGAGCAGTACTTC
-	17	TRBD1	TRBV18	TRBJ1-5	CASSPRSQDRGIQPQHF	TGTGCCAGCTCACCACGTTCCCAGGACAGGGGGATTCAGCCCCAGCATTTT
-	15	-	TRBV30	TRBJ2-1	CAWSVGVASYNEQFF	TGTGCCTGGAGTGTAGGGGTAGCTTCCTACAATGAGCAGTTCTTC
-	14	-	TRBV27	TRBJ2-7	CASSLGQNSYEQYF	TGTGCCAGCAGCCTCGGACAGAACTCCTACGAGCAGTACTTC
-	14	-	TRBV9	TRBJ2-7	CASSVVPSSYEQYF	TGTGCCAGCAGCGTAGTCCCTAGCTCCTACGAGCAGTACTTC
-	17	TRBD1	TRBV13	TRBJ2-7	CASSPPGQGLYGSEQYF	TGTGCCAGCAGCCCTCCGGGACAGGGGTTGTATGGCTCCGAGCAGTACTTC
-	11	-	TRBV7-8	TRBJ2-3	CASTPSDTQYF	TGTGCCAGCACCCCTTCCGATACGCAGTATTTT
-	19	TRBD2	TRBV10-2	TRBJ2-1	CASSPPGAAGGSPYNEQFF	TGCGCCAGCAGTCCACCAGGGGCAGCGGGGGGGTCCCCCTACAATGAGCAGTTCTTC
-	15	-	TRBV5-4	TRBJ1-1	CASSSQEGLNTEAFF	TGTGCCAGCAGCTCCCAGGAAGGTTTGAACACTGAAGCTTTCTTT
-	17	TRBD2	TRBV7-9	TRBJ2-3	CASSPGTSGTDTDTQYF	TGTGCCAGCAGCCCCGGGACTAGCGGGACAGACACAGATACGCAGTATTTT
-	14	-	TRBV28	TRBJ1-1	CASSLRGVNTEAFF	TGTGCCAGCAGTTTAAGGGGAGTGAACACTGAAGCTTTCTTT
-	16	-	TRBV6-6	TRBJ2-2	CASSYDSAPNTGELFF	TGTGCCAGCAGTTACGATTCGGCACCGAACACCGGGGAGCTGTTTTTT
-	13	-	TRBV5-1	TRBJ2-7	CASSLTPGYEQYF	TGCGCCAGCAGCTTAACTCCCGGTTACGAGCAGTACTTC
-	12	-	TRBV2	TRBJ2-7	CASSLDPYEQYF	TGTGCCAGCAGTTTGGACCCATACGAGCAGTACTTC
-	14	-	TRBV4-1	TRBJ2-5	CASSQAPQGETQYF	TGCGCCAGCAGCCAAGCGCCACAGGGAGAGACCCAGTACTTC
-	15	-	TRBV9	TRBJ2-7	CASSLGAVTSYEQYF	TGTGCCAGCAGCCTGGGGGCCGTTACCTCCTACGAGCAGTACTTC
-	16	TRBD1	TRBV5-1	TRBJ2-7	CASSLWGQVGSYEQYF	TGCGCCAGCAGCTTGTGGGGACAGGTGGGCTCCTACGAGCAGTACTTC
-	14	-	TRBV27	TRBJ1-4	CASSLVQGGEKLFF	TGTGCCAGCAGTTTAGTACAGGGCGGTGAAAAACTGTTTTTT
-	15	-	TRBV27	TRBJ1-6	CASTPRDGPGSPLHF	TGTGCCAGCACCCCGAGGGACGGGCCCGGTTCACCCCTCCACTTT
-	11	-	TRBV9	TRBJ1-2	CASSEDGKYTF	TGTGCCAGCAGCGAGGACGGGAAGTACACCTTC
-	17	TRBD2	TRBV7-2	TRBJ2-7	CASSPGLAGVIYYEQYF	TGTGCCAGCAGCCCAGGACTAGCGGGAGTGATCTACTACGAGCAGTACTTC
-	14	-	TRBV9	TRBJ1-3	CASSVGLNGNTIYF	TGTGCCAGCAGCGTAGGGCTAAATGGAAACACCATATATTTT
-	17	-	TRBV6-1	TRBJ1-5	CASSESGYTQSNQPQHF	TGTGCCAGCAGTGAGAGTGGGTACACCCAGAGCAATCAGCCCCAGCATTTT
once	13	-	TRBV29-1	TRBJ1-5	CSVAQGSHQPQHF	TGCAGCGTTGCCCAGGGCTCGCATCAGCCCCAGCATTTT
-	14	-	TRBV4-1	TRBJ1-1	CASSQDWGNTEAFF	TGCGCCAGCAGCCAAGATTGGGGAAACACTGAAGCTTTCTTT
-	17	-	TRBV7-8	TRBJ2-5	CASSLAPRGLLQETQYF	TGTGCCAGCAGCTTAGCCCCACGGGGACTCCTGCAAGAGACCCAGTACTTC
-	15	TRBD2	TRBV4-1	TRBJ2-5	CASSQDPGGAETQYF	TGCGCCAGCAGCCAAGATCCCGGGGGGGCAGAGACCCAGTACTTC
-	14	-	TRBV11-3	TRBJ2-1	CASSSTKRRDEQFF	TGTGCCAGCAGCTCTACCAAGAGGCGGGATGAGCAGTTCTTC
-	15	-	TRBV4-3	TRBJ2-7	CASSQDRTTSLVQYF	TGCGCCAGCAGCCAAGATAGGACTACCTCACTGGTGCAGTACTTC
-	16	-	TRBV7-9	TRBJ2-2	CASSFTVRGGNGELFF	TGTGCCAGCAGCTTCACGGTCAGGGGCGGTAACGGGGAGCTGTTTTTT
-	16	TRBD1	TRBV28	TRBJ2-1	CASSWTGTLGVQEEFF	TGTGCCAGCAGCTGGACAGGGACCCTGGGGGTACAAGAGGAGTTCTTC
-	15	-	TRBV4-3	TRBJ1-2	CASSQEGGFDYGYTF	TGCGCCAGCAGCCAAGAGGGGGGGTTCGACTATGGCTACACCTTC
-	16	-	TRBV5-6	TRBJ1-6	CASSHYGGLFNSPLHF	TGTGCCAGCAGCCACTACGGGGGGCTTTTCAATTCACCCCTCCACTTT
-	19	TRBD2	TRBV7-2	TRBJ2-7	CASSFPLGGLAGGHNEQYF	TGTGCCAGCAGCTTTCCTCTCGGGGGACTAGCGGGAGGCCACAACGAGCAGTACTTC
-	17	TRBD2	TRBV7-9	TRBJ2-7	CASSLTSGGSSSYEQYF	TGTGCCAGCAGCTTAACTAGCGGGGGGTCGAGCTCCTACGAGCAGTACTTC
-	14	TRBD1	TRBV14	TRBJ2-7	CASSQPGQGIEQYF	TGTGCCAGCAGCCAACCCGGACAGGGAATCGAGCAGTACTTC
-	13	-	TRBV28	TRBJ1-5	CASSLGVRQPQHF	TGTGCCAGCAGTTTGGGGGTTAGGCAGCCCCAGCATTTT
-	15	TRBD1	TRBV10-3	TRBJ1-3	CAISDLTGKGNTIYF	TGTGCCATCAGTGACTTGACAGGGAAAGGAAACACCATATATTTT
-	13	-	TRBV2	TRBJ2-7	CATEAKGVYEQYF	TGTGCCACCGAAGCGAAAGGTGTCTACGAGCAGTACTTC
-	14	-	TRBV29-1	TRBJ2-3	CSVEGRDGTDTQYF	TGCAGCGTTGAGGGTCGGGACGGCACAGATACGCAGTATTTT
-	14	TRBD2	TRBV9	TRBJ2-7	CASSPWGTTYEQYF	TGTGCCAGCAGCCCCTGGGGGACTACCTACGAGCAGTACTTC
once	15	TRBD2	TRBV5-4	TRBJ2-3	CASSLSGGPPDTQYF	TGTGCCAGCAGCCTTAGCGGGGGGCCCCCAGATACGCAGTATTTT
-	14	-	TRBV13	TRBJ1-3	CASSPRGDGNTIYF	TGTGCCAGCAGCCCCAGGGGAGATGGAAACACCATATATTTT
-	15	-	TRBV4-3	TRBJ2-3	CASSQGRLGTDTQYF	TGCGCCAGCAGCCAAGGTCGACTAGGGACAGATACGCAGTATTTT
-	13	-	TRBV5-6	TRBJ2-7	CASIILGTNEQYF	TGTGCCAGCATTATTTTAGGGACGAACGAGCAGTACTTC
-	12	TRBD1	TRBV29-1	TRBJ1-2	CSVEGDRDGYTF	TGCAGCGTTGAAGGGGACAGAGATGGCTACACCTTC
-	15	-	TRBV5-5	TRBJ2-7	CASSLLPDSTYEQYF	TGTGCCAGCAGCTTGCTTCCTGACAGTACCTACGAGCAGTACTTC